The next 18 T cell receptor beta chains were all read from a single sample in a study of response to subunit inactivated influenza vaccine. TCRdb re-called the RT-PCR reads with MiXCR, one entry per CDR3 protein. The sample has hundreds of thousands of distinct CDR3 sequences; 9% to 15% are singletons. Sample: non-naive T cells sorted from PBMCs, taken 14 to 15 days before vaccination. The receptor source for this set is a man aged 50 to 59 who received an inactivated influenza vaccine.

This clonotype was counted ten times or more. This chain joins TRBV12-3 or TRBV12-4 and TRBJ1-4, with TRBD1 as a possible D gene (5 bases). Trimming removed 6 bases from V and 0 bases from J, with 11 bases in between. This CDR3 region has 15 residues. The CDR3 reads CASSRTGSTNEKLFF. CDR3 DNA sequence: TGTGCCAGCAGCCGTACAGGATCAACTAATGAAAAACTGTTTTTT.

Here the CDR3 reads CASSSTGGARNTEAFF. The CDR3 bases are TGTGCCAGCAGTTCGACAGGGGGCGCGAGGAACACTGAAGCTTTCTTT. The V gene is TRBV12-3 or TRBV12-4, the J gene TRBJ1-1; the match to TRBD1 covers 10 bases. Losses at the gene ends were 4 bases for V and 1 base for J; bases not matched to a gene: 6. The CDR3 is made up of 16 amino acids.

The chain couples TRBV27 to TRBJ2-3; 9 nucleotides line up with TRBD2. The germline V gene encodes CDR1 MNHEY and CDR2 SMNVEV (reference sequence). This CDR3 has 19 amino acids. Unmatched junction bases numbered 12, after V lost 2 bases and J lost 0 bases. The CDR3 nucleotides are TGTGCCAGCAGTTTAATCGGGACTAGCTGGGCGTCTAGCACAGATACGCAGTATTTT. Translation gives CASSLIGTSWASSTDTQYF.

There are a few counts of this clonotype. The CDR3 sequence is CSAGRSSGGSQPQHF. CDR3 nucleotides: TGCAGTGCTGGCCGGTCTTCGGGGGGCAGTCAGCCCCAGCATTTT. V gene TRBV20-1 combines with J gene TRBJ1-5; possible D gene TRBD1, 6 bases. CDR3 size: 15 residues. V shed 5 bases and J shed 6 bases, with 20 bases lying between them. Germline assignment: CDR1 DFQATT and CDR2 SNEGSKA (reference sequence).

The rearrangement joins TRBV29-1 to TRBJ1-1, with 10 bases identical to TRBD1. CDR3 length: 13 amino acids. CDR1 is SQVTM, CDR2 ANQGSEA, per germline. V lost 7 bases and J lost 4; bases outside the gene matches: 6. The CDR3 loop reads CSAWDRGATEAFF. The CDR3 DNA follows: TGCAGCGCTTGGGACAGGGGTGCCACTGAAGCTTTCTTT. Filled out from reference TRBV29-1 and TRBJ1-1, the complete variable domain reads SAVISQKPSRDICQRGTSLTIQCQVDSQVTMMFWYRQQPGQSLTLIATANQGSEATYESGFVIDKFPISRPNLTFSTLTVSNMSPEDSSIYLCSAWDRGATEAFFGQGTRLTVV.

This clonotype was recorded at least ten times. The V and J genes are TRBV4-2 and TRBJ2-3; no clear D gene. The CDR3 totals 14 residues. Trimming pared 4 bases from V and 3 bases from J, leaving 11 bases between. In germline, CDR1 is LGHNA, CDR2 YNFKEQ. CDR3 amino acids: CASSPREGTDTQYF. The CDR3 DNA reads TGTGCCAGCAGCCCCCGAGAAGGGACAGATACGCAGTATTTT.

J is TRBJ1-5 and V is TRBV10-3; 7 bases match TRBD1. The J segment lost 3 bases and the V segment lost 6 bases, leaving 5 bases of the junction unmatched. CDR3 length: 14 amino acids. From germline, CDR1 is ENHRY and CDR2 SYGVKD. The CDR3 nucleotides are TGTGCCATCAGCCTGACAGGGAACAATCAGCCCCAGCATTTT. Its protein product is CAISLTGNNQPQHF.

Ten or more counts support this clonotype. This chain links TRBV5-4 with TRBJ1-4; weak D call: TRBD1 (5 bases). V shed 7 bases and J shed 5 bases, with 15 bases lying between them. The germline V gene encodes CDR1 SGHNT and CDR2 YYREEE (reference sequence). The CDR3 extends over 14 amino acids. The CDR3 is CASSSDSLNEKLFF. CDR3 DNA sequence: TGTGCCAGCTCTTCTGACAGTTTAAATGAAAAACTGTTTTTT.

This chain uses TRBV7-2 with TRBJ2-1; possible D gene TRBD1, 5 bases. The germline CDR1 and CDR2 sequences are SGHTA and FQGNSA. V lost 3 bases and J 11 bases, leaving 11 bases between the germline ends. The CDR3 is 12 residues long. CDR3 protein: CASSFLTAQQFF. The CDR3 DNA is TGTGCCAGCAGCTTCCTGACAGCTCAGCAGTTCTTC.

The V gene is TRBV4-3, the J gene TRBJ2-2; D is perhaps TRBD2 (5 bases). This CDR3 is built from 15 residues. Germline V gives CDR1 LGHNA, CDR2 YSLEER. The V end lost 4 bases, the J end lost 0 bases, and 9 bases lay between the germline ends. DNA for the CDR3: TGCGCCAGCAGCCGGATACTAGCGAACACCGGGGAGCTGTTTTTT. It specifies CASSRILANTGELFF.

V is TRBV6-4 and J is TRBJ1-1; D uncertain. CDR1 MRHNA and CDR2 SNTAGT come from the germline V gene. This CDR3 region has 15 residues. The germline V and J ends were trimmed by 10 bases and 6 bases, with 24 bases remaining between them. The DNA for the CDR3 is TGTGCCACCACGTACCCGCTCGGTCCCGGTTCTGAAGCTTTCTTT. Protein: CATTYPLGPGSEAFF.

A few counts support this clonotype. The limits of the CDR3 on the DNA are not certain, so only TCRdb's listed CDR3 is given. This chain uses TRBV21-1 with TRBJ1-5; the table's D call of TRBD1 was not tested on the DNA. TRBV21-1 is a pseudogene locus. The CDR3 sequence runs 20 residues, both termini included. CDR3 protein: CASSASGPGQKHSKISPSIF.

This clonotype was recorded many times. The CDR3 here is CASSKQIGNTIYF. CDR3 bases: TGTGCCAGCAGCAAACAGATCGGAAACACCATATATTTT. V is TRBV3-1 and J is TRBJ1-3; no firm D call. Per germline, CDR1 LGHDT and CDR2 YNNKEL (reference sequence). The germline V and J ends were trimmed by 5 bases and 4 bases, with 9 bases remaining between them. The CDR3 totals 13 residues.

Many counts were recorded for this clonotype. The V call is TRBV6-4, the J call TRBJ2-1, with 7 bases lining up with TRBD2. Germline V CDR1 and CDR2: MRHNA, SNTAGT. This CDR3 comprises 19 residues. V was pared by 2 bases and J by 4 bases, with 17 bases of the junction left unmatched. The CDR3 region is CASSDVRTMGLTTYNEQFF. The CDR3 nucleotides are TGTGCCAGCAGTGACGTCAGAACCATGGGACTAACAACATACAATGAGCAGTTCTTC.

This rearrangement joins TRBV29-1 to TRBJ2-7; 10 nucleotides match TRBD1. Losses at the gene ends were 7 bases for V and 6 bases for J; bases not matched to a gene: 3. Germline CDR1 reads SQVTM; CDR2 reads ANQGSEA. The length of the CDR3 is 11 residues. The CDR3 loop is CSGRTGGEQYF. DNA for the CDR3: TGCAGCGGCAGGACAGGGGGCGAGCAGTACTTC.

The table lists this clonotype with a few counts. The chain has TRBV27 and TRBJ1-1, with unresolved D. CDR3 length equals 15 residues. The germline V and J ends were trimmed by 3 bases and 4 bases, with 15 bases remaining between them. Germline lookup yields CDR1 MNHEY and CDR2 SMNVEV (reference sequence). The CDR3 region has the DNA TGTGCCAGCAGTTTGAGGAGGGTCGGTGGCACTGAAGCTTTCTTT. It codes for CASSLRRVGGTEAFF.

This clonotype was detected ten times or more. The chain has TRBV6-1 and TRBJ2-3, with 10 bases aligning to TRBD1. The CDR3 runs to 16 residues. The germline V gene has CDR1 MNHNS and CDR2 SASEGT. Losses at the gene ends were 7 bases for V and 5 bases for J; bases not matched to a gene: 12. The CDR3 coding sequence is TGTGCCAGCACTCCCGACAGGGGGCTGGCTGGAGATACGCAGTATTTT. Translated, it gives CASTPDRGLAGDTQYF.

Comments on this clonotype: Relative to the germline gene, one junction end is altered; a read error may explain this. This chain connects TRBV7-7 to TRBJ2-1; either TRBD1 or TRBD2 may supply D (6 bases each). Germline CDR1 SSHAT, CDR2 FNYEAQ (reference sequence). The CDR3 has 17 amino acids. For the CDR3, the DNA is TGTGCTAGCAGCCCAGTCAGACCGGGGGCAGGTTACAATGAGCAGTTCTTC. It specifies CASSPVRPGAGYNEQFF.